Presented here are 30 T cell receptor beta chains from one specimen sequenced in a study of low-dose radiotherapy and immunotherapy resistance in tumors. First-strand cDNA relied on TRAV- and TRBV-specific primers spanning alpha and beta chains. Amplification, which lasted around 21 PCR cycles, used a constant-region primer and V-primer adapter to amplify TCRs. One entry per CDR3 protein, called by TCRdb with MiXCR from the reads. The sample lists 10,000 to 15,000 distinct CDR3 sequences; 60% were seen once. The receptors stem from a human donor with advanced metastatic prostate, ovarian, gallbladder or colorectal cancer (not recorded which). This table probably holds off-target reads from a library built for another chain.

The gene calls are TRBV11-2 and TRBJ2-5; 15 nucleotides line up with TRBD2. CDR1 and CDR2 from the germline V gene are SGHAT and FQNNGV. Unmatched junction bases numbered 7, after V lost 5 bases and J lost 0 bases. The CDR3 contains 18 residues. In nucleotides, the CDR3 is TGTGCCAGCAGCCCGGGACTAGCGGGGGGACCTAACCAAGAGACCCAGTACTTC. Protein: CASSPGLAGGPNQETQYF.

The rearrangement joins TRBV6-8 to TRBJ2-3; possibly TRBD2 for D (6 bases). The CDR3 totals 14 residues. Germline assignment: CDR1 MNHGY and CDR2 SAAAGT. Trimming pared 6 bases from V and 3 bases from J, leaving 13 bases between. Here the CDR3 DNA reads TGTGCCAGCAGCCTGGGGGGAGGTACAGATACGCAGTATTTT. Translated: CASSLGGGTDTQYF.

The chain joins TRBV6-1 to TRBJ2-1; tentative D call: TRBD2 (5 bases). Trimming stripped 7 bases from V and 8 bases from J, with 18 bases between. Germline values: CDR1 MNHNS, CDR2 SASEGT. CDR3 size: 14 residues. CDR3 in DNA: TGTGCCAGCAAGTGGAACGAGGGCGGCGATGAGCAGTTCTTC. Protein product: CASKWNEGGDEQFF.

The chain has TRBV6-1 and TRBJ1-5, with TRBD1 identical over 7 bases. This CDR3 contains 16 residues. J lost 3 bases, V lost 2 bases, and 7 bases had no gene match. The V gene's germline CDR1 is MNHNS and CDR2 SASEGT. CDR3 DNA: TGTGCCAGCAGTGAAAATAGGGACAGACACAATCAGCCCCAGCATTTT. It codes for CASSENRDRHNQPQHF.

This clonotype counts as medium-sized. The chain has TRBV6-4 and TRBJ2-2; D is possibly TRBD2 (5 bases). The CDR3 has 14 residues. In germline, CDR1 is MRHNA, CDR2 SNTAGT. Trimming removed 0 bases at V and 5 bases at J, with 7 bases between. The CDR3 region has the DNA TGTGCCAGCAGTGACTCCGGGGAGACCGGGGAGCTGTTTTTT. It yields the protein CASSDSGETGELFF.

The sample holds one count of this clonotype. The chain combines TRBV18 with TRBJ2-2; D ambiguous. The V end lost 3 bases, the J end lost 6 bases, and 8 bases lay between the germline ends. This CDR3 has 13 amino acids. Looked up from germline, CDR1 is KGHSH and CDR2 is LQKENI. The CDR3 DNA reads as TGTGCCAGCTCACCTATGGATGCCGGGGAGCTGTTTTTT. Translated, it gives CASSPMDAGELFF.

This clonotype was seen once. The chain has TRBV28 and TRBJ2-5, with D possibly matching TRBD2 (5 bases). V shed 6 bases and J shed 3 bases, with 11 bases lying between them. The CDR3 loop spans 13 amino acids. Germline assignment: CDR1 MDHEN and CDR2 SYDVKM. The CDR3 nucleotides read TGTGCCAGCAGCCGGGGTGTAAAAGAGACCCAGTACTTC. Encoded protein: CASSRGVKETQYF.

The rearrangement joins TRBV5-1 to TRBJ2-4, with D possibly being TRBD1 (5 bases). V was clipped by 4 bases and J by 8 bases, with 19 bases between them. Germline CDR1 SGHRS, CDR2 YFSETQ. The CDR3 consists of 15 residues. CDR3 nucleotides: TGCGCCAGCAGCCCGGCGGTGGCAGGGCCGGACATTCAGTACTTC. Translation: CASSPAVAGPDIQYF.

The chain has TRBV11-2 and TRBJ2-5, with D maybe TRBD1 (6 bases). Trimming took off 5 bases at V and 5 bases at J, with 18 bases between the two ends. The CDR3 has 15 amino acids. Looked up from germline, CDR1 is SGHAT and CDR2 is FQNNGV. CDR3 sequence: CASSPSRGGAETQYF. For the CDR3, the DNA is TGTGCCAGCAGCCCTAGCAGGGGTGGGGCGGAGACCCAGTACTTC. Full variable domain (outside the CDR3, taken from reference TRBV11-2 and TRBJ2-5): EAGVAQSPRYKIIEKRQSVAFWCNPISGHATLYWYQQILGQGPKLLIQFQNNGVVDDSQLPKDRFSAERLKGVDSTLKIQPAKLEDSAVYLCASSPSRGGAETQYFGPGTRLLVL.

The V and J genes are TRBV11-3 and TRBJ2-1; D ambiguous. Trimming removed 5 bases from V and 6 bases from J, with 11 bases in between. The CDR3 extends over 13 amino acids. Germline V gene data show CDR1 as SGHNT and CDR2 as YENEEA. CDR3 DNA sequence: TGTGCCAGCAGCCCCACTCTTGGCAATGAGCAGTTCTTC. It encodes CASSPTLGNEQFF.

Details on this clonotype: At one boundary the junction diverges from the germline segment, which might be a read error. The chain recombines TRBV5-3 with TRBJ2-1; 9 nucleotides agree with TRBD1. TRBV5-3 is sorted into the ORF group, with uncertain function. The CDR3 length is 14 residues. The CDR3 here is CASSSDRGGNEQFF. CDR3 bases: TGTGCCAGCAGCTCGGACAGGGGAGGCAATGAGCAGTTCTTC.

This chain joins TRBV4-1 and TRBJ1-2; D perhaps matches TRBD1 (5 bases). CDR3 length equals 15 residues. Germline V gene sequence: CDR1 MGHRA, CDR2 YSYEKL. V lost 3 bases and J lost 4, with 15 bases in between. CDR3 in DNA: TGCGCCAGCAGCCAGTATCGGGGGGATTCCTATGGCTACACCTTC. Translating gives CASSQYRGDSYGYTF.

The CDR3 spells CASSRQGNYGYTF. The CDR3 DNA is TGTGCCAGCAGCCGACAGGGGAACTATGGCTACACCTTC. The chain uses TRBV3-1 and TRBJ1-2; 8 bases line up with TRBD1. This CDR3 has 13 residues. Germline assignment: CDR1 LGHDT and CDR2 YNNKEL (reference sequence). Trimming at V came to 4 bases and at J to 2 bases, leaving 0 bases not matched to a gene.

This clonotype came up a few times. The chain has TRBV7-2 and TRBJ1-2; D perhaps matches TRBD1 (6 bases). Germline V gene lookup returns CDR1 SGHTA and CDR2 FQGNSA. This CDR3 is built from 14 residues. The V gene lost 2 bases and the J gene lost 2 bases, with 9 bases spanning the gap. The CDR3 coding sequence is TGTGCCAGCAGCTTAAGACAGGACAACTATGGCTACACCTTC. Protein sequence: CASSLRQDNYGYTF. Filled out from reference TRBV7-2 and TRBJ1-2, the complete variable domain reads GAGVSQSPSNKVTEKGKDVELRCDPISGHTALYWYRQSLGQGLEFLIYFQGNSAPDKSGLPSDRFSAERTGGSVSTLTIQRTQQEDSAVYLCASSLRQDNYGYTFGSGTRLTVV.

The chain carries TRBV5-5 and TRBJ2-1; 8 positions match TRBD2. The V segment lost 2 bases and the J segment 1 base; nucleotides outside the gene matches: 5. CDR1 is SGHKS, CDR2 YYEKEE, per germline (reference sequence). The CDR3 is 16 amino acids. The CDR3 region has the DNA TGTGCCAGCAGCTTCGAGCGGGAGTTGTCCTACAATGAGCAGTTCTTC. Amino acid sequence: CASSFERELSYNEQFF.

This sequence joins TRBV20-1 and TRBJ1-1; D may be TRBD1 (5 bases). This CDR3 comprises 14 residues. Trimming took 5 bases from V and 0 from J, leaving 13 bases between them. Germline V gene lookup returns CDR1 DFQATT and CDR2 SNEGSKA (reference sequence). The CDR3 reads CSAGGSFMNTEAFF. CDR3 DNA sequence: TGCAGTGCTGGGGGGTCATTCATGAACACTGAAGCTTTCTTT.

The CDR3 DNA reads TGCAGTGCTAGTGGGGGCCCCCGTGAGACCCAGTACTTC. It specifies CSASGGPRETQYF. The chain employs TRBV20-1 and TRBJ2-5; possibly TRBD1 for D (6 bases). Germline lookup yields CDR1 DFQATT and CDR2 SNEGSKA (reference sequence). Trimming took off 3 bases at V and 5 bases at J, with 13 bases between the two ends. CDR3 length equals 13 residues.

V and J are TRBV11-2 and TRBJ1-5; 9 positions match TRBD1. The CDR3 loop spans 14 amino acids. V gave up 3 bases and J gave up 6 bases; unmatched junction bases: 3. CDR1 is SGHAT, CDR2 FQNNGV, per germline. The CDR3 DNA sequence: TGTGCCAGCAGCTTGACAGGGGGTAGTCAGCCCCAGCATTTT. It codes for CASSLTGGSQPQHF. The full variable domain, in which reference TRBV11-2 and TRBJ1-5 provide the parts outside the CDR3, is EAGVAQSPRYKIIEKRQSVAFWCNPISGHATLYWYQQILGQGPKLLIQFQNNGVVDDSQLPKDRFSAERLKGVDSTLKIQPAKLEDSAVYLCASSLTGGSQPQHFGDGTRLSIL.

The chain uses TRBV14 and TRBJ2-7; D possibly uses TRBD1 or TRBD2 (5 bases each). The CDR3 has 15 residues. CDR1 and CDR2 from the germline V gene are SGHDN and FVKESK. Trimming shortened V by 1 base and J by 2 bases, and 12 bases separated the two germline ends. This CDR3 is CASSQGGDPAYEQYF. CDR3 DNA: TGTGCCAGCAGCCAAGGAGGGGATCCCGCCTACGAGCAGTACTTC.

In DNA form, the CDR3 reads TGTGCCAGCAGTTTTCGTCCGGGGAGCTCTGGAAACACCATATATTTT. Amino acids: CASSFRPGSSGNTIYF. The V call is TRBV12-3 or TRBV12-4, the J call TRBJ1-3; unclear D gene. Trimming took off 3 bases at V and 0 bases at J, with 12 bases between the two ends. This CDR3 comprises 16 residues.

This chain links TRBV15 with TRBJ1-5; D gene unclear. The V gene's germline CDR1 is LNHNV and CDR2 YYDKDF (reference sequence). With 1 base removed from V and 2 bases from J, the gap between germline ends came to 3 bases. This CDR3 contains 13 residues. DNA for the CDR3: TGTGCCACCAGCAGAGGCGGCAATCAGCCCCAGCATTTT. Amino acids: CATSRGGNQPQHF.

CDR3 amino acids: CASSLGGQGSEQYF. The CDR3 nucleotides read TGCGCCAGCAGCTTGGGGGGACAGGGCTCCGAGCAGTACTTC. The chain joins TRBV5-1 to TRBJ2-7, with 9 bases aligning to TRBD1. V shed 0 bases, J shed 6 bases, and the junction held 4 bases outside the gene matches. This CDR3 comprises 14 residues. Germline V CDR1 and CDR2: SGHRS, YFSETQ.

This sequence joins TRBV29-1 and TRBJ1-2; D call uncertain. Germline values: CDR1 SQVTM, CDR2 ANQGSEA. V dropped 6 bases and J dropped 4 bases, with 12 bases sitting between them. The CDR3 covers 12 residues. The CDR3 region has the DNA TGCAGCGTAGCCGACACGGCCTATGGCTACACCTTC. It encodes CSVADTAYGYTF.

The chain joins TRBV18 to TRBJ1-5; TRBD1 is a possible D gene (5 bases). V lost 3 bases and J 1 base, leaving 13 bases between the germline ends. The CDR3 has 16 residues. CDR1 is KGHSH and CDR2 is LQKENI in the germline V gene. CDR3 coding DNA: TGTGCCAGCTCACCGAGTCAGGGTAGGAGCAATCAGCCCCAGCATTTT. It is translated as CASSPSQGRSNQPQHF.

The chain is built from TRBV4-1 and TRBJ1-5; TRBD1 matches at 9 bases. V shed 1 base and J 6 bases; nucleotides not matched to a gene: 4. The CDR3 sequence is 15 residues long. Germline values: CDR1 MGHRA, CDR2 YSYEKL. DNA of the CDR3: TGCGCCAGCAGCCAAGCAACAGGGGGCTCTCAGCCCCAGCATTTT. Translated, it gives CASSQATGGSQPQHF.

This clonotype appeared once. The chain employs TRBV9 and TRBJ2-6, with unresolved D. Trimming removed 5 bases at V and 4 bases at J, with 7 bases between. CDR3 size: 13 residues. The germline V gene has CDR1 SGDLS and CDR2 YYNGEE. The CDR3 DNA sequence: TGTGCCAGCAGGGACGACGGGGCCAACGTCCTGACTTTC. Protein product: CASRDDGANVLTF.

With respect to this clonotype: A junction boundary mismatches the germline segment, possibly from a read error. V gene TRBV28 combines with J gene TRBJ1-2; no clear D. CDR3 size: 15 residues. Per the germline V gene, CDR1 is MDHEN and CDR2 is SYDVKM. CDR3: CAGSRTSARLSGYTF. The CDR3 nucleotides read TGTGCCGGCAGTCGGACCTCGGCCAGGTTGAGCGGCTACACCTTC.

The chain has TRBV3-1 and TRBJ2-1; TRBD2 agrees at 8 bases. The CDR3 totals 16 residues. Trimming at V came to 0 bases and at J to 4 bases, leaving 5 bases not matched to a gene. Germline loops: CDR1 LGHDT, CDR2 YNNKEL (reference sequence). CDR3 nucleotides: TGTGCCAGCAGCCAAGAGATGCCTAGCGGGTACAATGAGCAGTTCTTC. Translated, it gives CASSQEMPSGYNEQFF.

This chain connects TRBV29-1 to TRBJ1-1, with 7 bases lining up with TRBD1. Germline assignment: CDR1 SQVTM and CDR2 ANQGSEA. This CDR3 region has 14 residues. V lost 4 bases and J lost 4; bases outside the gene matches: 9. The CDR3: CSVVRGAGGTEAFF. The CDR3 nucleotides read TGCAGCGTTGTAAGGGGCGCAGGGGGCACTGAAGCTTTCTTT.

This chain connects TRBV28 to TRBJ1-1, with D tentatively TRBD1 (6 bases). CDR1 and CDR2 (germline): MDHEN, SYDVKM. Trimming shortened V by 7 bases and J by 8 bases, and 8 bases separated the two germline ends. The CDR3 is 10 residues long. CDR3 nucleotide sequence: TGTGCCAGCACGGGACACGAAGCTTTCTTT. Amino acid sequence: CASTGHEAFF.